These 29 T cell receptor beta chains came from one sample sequenced in a study of blood T cells in healthy people across ages. Alongside a J-beta primer mix, a sample-barcoded 5' primer served in a second PCR lasting 7 to 11 cycles. A single record per CDR3 protein comes from TCRdb applying MiXCR to the 5' RACE reads. This sample yields fewer than 800,000 distinct CDR3 sequences, of which about 30% are seen a single time; over 15% belongs to the top ten. The sequenced sample was blood. The receptors originated from a woman older than 75 in good health.

The chain uses TRBV27 and TRBJ2-5; D gene uncertain. Germline CDR1 is MNHEY and CDR2 is SMNVEV (reference sequence). Trimming removed 3 bases at V and 11 bases at J, with 16 bases between. The CDR3 runs to 13 residues. The CDR3, as DNA: TGTGCCAGCAGTTTTAAGCACACCAATGAGCAGTACTTC. Its protein product is CASSFKHTNEQYF.

With regard to this clonotype: A much larger clone lies a single base off, so this may be a read error. The chain couples TRBV29-1 to TRBJ2-7, with D possibly being TRBD1 (6 bases). V was pared by 4 bases and J by 7 bases, with 26 bases between. Germline lookup yields CDR1 SQVTM and CDR2 ANQGSEA. CDR3 length: 16 amino acids. CDR3 loop: CSVGSLLGQGSNEQYF. The CDR3 DNA reads TGCAGCGTTGGATCTCTCCTTGGGCAGGGGAGCAATGAGCAGTACTTC.

This clonotype was counted ten times or more. The chain has TRBV5-1 and TRBJ1-2; TRBD1 agrees at 9 bases. Germline lookup yields CDR1 SGHRS and CDR2 YFSETQ. V was pared by 3 bases and J by 7 bases, with 7 bases of the junction left unmatched. This CDR3 region has 14 residues. CDR3 protein: CASSSDRGSGGYTF. In nucleotides, the CDR3 is TGCGCCAGCAGCTCGGACAGGGGATCAGGTGGCTACACCTTC.

Ten or more counts support this clonotype. The chain is built from TRBV20-1 and TRBJ2-3; no firm D call. V dropped 0 bases and J dropped 2 bases, with 9 bases sitting between them. The CDR3 runs 14 residues. Germline CDR1 is DFQATT and CDR2 is SNEGSKA (reference sequence). The CDR3 protein is CSARDAILTDTQYF. The DNA of the CDR3 is TGCAGTGCTAGAGATGCGATTCTCACAGATACGCAGTATTTT.

This clonotype came up a few times. With a much larger clone just one base away, this may be a read error. This chain uses TRBV7-2 with TRBJ2-1; TRBD2 might be the D (7 bases). CDR3 length equals 15 residues. Germline V gene data show CDR1 as SGHTA and CDR2 as FQGNSA. Between the trimmed V and J ends, which lost 7 bases and 6 bases, there was a span of 19 bases. The CDR3 spells CASNPEWGGCNEQFF. Here the CDR3 DNA reads TGTGCCAGCAACCCTGAGTGGGGGGGCTGCAATGAGCAGTTCTTC. Together with reference TRBV7-2 and TRBJ2-1, the CDR3 gives the full variable domain: GAGVSQSPSNKVTEKGKDVELRCDPISGHTALYWYRQSLGQGLEFLIYFQGNSAPDKSGLPSDRFSAERTGGSVSTLTIQRTQQEDSAVYLCASNPEWGGCNEQFFGPGTRLTVL.

A word on this clonotype: One end of the junction varies from germline; a read error may be responsible. V gene TRBV12-3 or TRBV12-4 combines with J gene TRBJ2-6; the D gene is possibly TRBD1 (5 bases). The CDR3 has 14 residues. The CDR3 coding sequence is TGTACCAGCAGTTTACAGGCTGGGGCCAACGTCCTGACTTTC. Translating gives CTSSLQAGANVLTF.

As DNA, the CDR3 is TGCGCCAGCAGCTTCGGACGCGGGAGTTTTGGAGAGACCCAGTACTTC. Protein sequence: CASSFGRGSFGETQYF. The genes are TRBV5-1 and TRBJ2-5; 7 nucleotides align to TRBD2. This CDR3 region has 16 residues. Germline V gene lookup returns CDR1 SGHRS and CDR2 YFSETQ. V trimming: 2 bases; J trimming: 4 bases; junction bases outside the gene matches: 11.

There are many counts of this clonotype. The chain employs TRBV4-1 and TRBJ1-4; D is perhaps TRBD1 (5 bases). Trimming stripped 4 bases from V and 8 bases from J, with 17 bases between. The CDR3 has 15 residues. Germline CDR1 MGHRA, CDR2 YSYEKL. CDR3 region: CASSRGVRELEKLFF. The CDR3, as DNA: TGCGCCAGCAGCCGGGGAGTCAGGGAGCTGGAAAAACTGTTTTTT.

This sequence joins TRBV5-1 and TRBJ1-2, with a tentative D call TRBD1 (5 bases). Germline CDR1 and CDR2: SGHRS and YFSETQ. CDR3 size: 14 residues. Trimming stripped 4 bases from V and 8 bases from J, with 18 bases between. CDR3 in DNA: TGCGCCAGCAGCCCGCCGACAGAGAGAGTAGGCTACACCTTC. This encodes CASSPPTERVGYTF.

In this sample, this clonotype turned up once. This may be a read error, as it is one base from a much larger clone. This chain joins TRBV21-1 and TRBJ1-5; TRBD1 is the table's D call, not checked against the DNA. TRBV21-1 is annotated as a pseudogene. The CDR3 has 18 residues. This CDR3 reads CASSKEIPGAQYVQPQHF. The CDR3 DNA is TGTGCCAGCAGCAAAGAAATCCCAGGGGCCCAGTATGTTCAGCCCCAGCATTTT.

The V call is TRBV7-3, the J call TRBJ1-1; TRBD1 agrees at 10 bases. The germline CDR1 and CDR2 sequences are SGHTA and FQGTGA. The CDR3 covers 15 residues. V lost 6 bases to trimming and J lost 0 bases; unmatched junction nucleotides: 4. Here the CDR3 reads CASRRTGGMNTEAFF. For the CDR3, the DNA is TGTGCCAGCAGGAGGACAGGGGGAATGAACACTGAAGCTTTCTTT.

This clonotype was observed many times. The genes are TRBV24-1 and TRBJ1-5; tentatively, D is TRBD1 (5 bases). The V end was cut by 5 bases, the J end by 6 bases, with 16 bases between. The length of the CDR3 is 15 residues. Germline V gene data show CDR1 as KGHDR and CDR2 as SFDVKD. CDR3 residues: CATSGTDSATQPQHF. The CDR3 DNA sequence: TGTGCCACCAGTGGCACTGACAGTGCAACTCAGCCCCAGCATTTT.

V gene TRBV10-3 combines with J gene TRBJ2-5; TRBD1 might be the D (6 bases). Looked up from germline, CDR1 is ENHRY and CDR2 is SYGVKD. Trimming left V 11 bases short and J 2 bases short, with 15 bases between. This CDR3 is built from 13 residues. The CDR3 sequence: CAAGEGEQETQYF. The CDR3 bases are TGTGCCGCTGGCGAGGGGGAACAAGAGACCCAGTACTTC.

This clonotype was detected ten times or more. This chain joins TRBV7-9 and TRBJ1-2; TRBD1 matches at 7 bases. V lost 5 bases, J lost 4 bases, and 7 bases stayed unmatched. Germline-derived CDR1 and CDR2 are SEHNR and FQNEAQ (reference sequence). The CDR3 is made up of 14 amino acids. Here the CDR3 DNA reads TGTGCCAGCAGCCAGACCGGGACAGTCTATGGCTACACCTTC. Translating gives CASSQTGTVYGYTF.

This clonotype came up many times. V and J are TRBV11-2 and TRBJ2-3; D unresolved. The CDR3 consists of 14 residues. Looked up from germline, CDR1 is SGHAT and CDR2 is FQNNGV. V was cut by 5 bases and J by 2 bases, with 11 bases left in between. CDR3 DNA: TGTGCCAGCAGCGAGGTTCAGTCCACAGATACGCAGTATTTT. This codes for CASSEVQSTDTQYF.

Note on this clonotype: A much bigger clone sits one base away, suggesting this may be a read error. CDR3 sequence: CASSLAQGDNEKRFF. The CDR3 region has the DNA TGTGCCAGCAGCTTAGCGCAGGGGGATAATGAAAAACGGTTTTTT. J is TRBJ1-4 and V is TRBV7-9; 7 bases fit TRBD1. This CDR3 spans 15 amino acids. Germline values: CDR1 SEHNR, CDR2 FQNEAQ (reference sequence).

The sample holds one count of this clonotype. A single base separates this from a much larger clone, so it may be a read error. The chain is built from TRBV28 and TRBJ2-5; 9 bases agree with TRBD1. The CDR3 is 14 amino acids. From germline, CDR1 is MDHEN and CDR2 SYDVKM. Trimming took 6 bases from V and 11 from J; bases not matched to a gene: 13. This CDR3 is CASRRTGERNEQYF. The CDR3 DNA is TGTGCCAGCAGGCGGACAGGGGAGCGCAATGAGCAGTACTTC.

This clonotype was picked up many times. The chain couples TRBV20-1 to TRBJ2-5; 7 bases align to TRBD2. The trim removed 3 bases at V and 4 bases at J, leaving 14 bases unmatched. The CDR3 consists of 16 residues. The germline V gene has CDR1 DFQATT and CDR2 SNEGSKA (reference sequence). The CDR3 reads CSASDLRGVRRETQYF. In DNA, the CDR3 is TGCAGTGCTAGTGATCTACGGGGGGTAAGGAGAGAGACCCAGTACTTC.

With regard to this clonotype: This may be a read error: a much more frequent sequence differs by one nucleotide. The chain joins TRBV6-6 to TRBJ2-7, with D maybe TRBD2 (6 bases). The CDR3 loop spans 15 amino acids. Germline CDR1 MNHNY, CDR2 SVGAGI (reference sequence). V was clipped by 4 bases and J by 9 bases, with 22 bases between them. CDR3 nucleotide sequence: TGTGCCAGCAGTTCGAGGAGACCTCAGGAGGGCGTGCAGTACTTC. This gives the protein CASSSRRPQEGVQYF.

This clonotype was seen ten or more times. V and J are TRBV7-3 and TRBJ2-7; D may be TRBD2 (6 bases). Germline assignment: CDR1 SGHTA and CDR2 FQGTGA. The CDR3 sequence is 15 residues long. Trimming pared 2 bases from V and 3 bases from J, leaving 14 bases between. DNA of the CDR3: TGTGCCAGCAGCTTAGGCGGAGGGCAGCACTACGAGCAGTACTTC. This gives the protein CASSLGGGQHYEQYF.

Many counts were recorded for this clonotype. The chain uses TRBV7-2 and TRBJ2-1; 9 bases fit TRBD2. J lost 10 bases, V lost 3 bases, and 13 bases had no gene match. Germline V gives CDR1 SGHTA, CDR2 FQGNSA. This CDR3 comprises 16 residues. Here the CDR3 DNA reads TGTGCCAGCAGCTTGGGGTTTGCGGGGGGGCGAAAGGAGCAGTTCTTC. Amino acids: CASSLGFAGGRKEQFF. Together with reference TRBV7-2 and TRBJ2-1, the CDR3 gives the full variable domain: GAGVSQSPSNKVTEKGKDVELRCDPISGHTALYWYRQSLGQGLEFLIYFQGNSAPDKSGLPSDRFSAERTGGSVSTLTIQRTQQEDSAVYLCASSLGFAGGRKEQFFGPGTRLTVL.

Ten or more counts support this clonotype. The chain has TRBV7-6 and TRBJ2-1, with 11 nucleotides matching TRBD2. V shed 0 bases, J shed 7 bases, and the junction held 5 bases outside the gene matches. The CDR3 sequence is 16 residues long. From germline, CDR1 is SGHVS and CDR2 FNYEAQ. In DNA form, the CDR3 reads TGTGCCAGCAGCTTAGCGGGGACTAGCGGATCAAATGAGCAGTTCTTC. Translating gives CASSLAGTSGSNEQFF.

This clonotype was seen repeatedly, ten times or more. The V gene is TRBV3-1, the J gene TRBJ2-1; possible D gene TRBD2, 6 bases. The ends were cut back, 7 bases at V and 7 bases at J, with 23 bases in the middle. This CDR3 has 16 amino acids. Germline V gene lookup returns CDR1 LGHDT and CDR2 YNNKEL (reference sequence). CDR3 amino acids: CASTHSGERWENEQFF. CDR3 coding DNA: TGTGCCAGCACCCATTCGGGGGAGCGATGGGAGAATGAGCAGTTCTTC.

CDR3 loop: CASSLFPTNNEQFF. The DNA for the CDR3 is TGTGCCAGCAGCTTATTCCCGACGAACAATGAGCAGTTCTTC. The chain joins TRBV7-2 to TRBJ2-1; D unclear. The CDR3 has 14 amino acids. CDR1 SGHTA and CDR2 FQGNSA come from the germline V gene. V shed 2 bases and J shed 5 bases, with 10 bases lying between them.

This clonotype was counted many times. The chain carries TRBV6-2 or TRBV6-3 and TRBJ2-1, with D perhaps TRBD2 (7 bases). Per the germline V gene, CDR1 is MNHEY and CDR2 is SVGEGT. Trimming left V 6 bases short and J 6 bases short, with 18 bases between. The CDR3 length is 15 residues. CDR3 in amino acids: CASRVTGGGGNEQFF. CDR3 in DNA: TGTGCCAGCAGAGTCACCGGGGGCGGGGGCAATGAGCAGTTCTTC.

This clonotype was seen many times. This chain uses TRBV6-2 or TRBV6-3 with TRBJ2-5, with TRBD2 matching over 8 bases. In germline, CDR1 is MNHEY, CDR2 SVGEGT. V dropped 4 bases and J dropped 2; count of bases not matched to a gene: 6. CDR3 size: 15 residues. Written as DNA, the CDR3 is TGTGCCAGCAGTTCTCACCAGCGGGGGCAAGAGACCCAGTACTTC. Protein: CASSSHQRGQETQYF.

This clonotype was detected a few times. This may be a read error: a much more frequent sequence differs by one nucleotide. The CDR3 nucleotides read TGCAGTGCTAGAGATTCCTGGACAGGGGGAGATACGCAGTATTTT. Translation: CSARDSWTGGDTQYF. The chain joins TRBV20-1 to TRBJ2-3; 10 bases fit TRBD1. Germline loops: CDR1 DFQATT, CDR2 SNEGSKA (reference sequence). The CDR3 totals 15 residues. With V trimmed by 0 bases and J by 5 bases, 5 bases remained unmatched.

On this clonotype itself: An end of the junction does not agree with germline; a read error may underlie this. The CDR3 here is CAGSLAFGKGPSKGIRYF. Written as DNA, the CDR3 is TGCGCCGGCAGCTTGGCCTTTGGGAAGGGGCCTTCCAAGGGCATTCGGTACTTC. The chain employs TRBV5-1 and TRBJ2-4, with a tentative D call TRBD1 (5 bases). From germline, CDR1 is SGHRS and CDR2 YFSETQ. The CDR3 totals 18 residues.

This clonotype was counted only a few times. A read error may explain this, as a much larger clone is one base away. V gene TRBV7-2 combines with J gene TRBJ2-7; TRBD2 aligns across 8 bases. The germline CDR1 and CDR2 sequences are SGHTA and FQGNSA. This CDR3 spans 14 amino acids. V shed 5 bases, J shed 3 bases, and the junction held 6 bases outside the gene matches. CDR3 nucleotides: TGTGCCAGCAGCCCCGCCGGGGGGGTCTACGAGCAGTACTTC. Translation gives CASSPAGGVYEQYF. Together with reference TRBV7-2 and TRBJ2-7, the CDR3 gives the full variable domain: GAGVSQSPSNKVTEKGKDVELRCDPISGHTALYWYRQSLGQGLEFLIYFQGNSAPDKSGLPSDRFSAERTGGSVSTLTIQRTQQEDSAVYLCASSPAGGVYEQYFGPGTRLTVT.